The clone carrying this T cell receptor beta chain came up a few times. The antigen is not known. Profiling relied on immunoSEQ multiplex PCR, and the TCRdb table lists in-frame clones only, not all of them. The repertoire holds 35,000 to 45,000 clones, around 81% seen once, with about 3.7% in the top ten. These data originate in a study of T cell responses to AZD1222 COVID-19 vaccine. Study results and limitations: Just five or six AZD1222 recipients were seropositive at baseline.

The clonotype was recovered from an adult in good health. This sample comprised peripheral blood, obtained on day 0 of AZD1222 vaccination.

For the CDR3, the DNA is TGTGCCAGTAGTCGGATGGCTAGCGGGGGAAGCACAGATACGCAGTATTTT. Its protein product is CASSRMASGGSTDTQYF. This chain links TRBV19 with TRBJ2-3; 10 nucleotides agree with TRBD2. The CDR3 is 17 amino acids. Germline CDR1 LNHDA, CDR2 SQIVND (reference sequence). V was clipped by 5 bases and J by 0 bases; unmatched bases: 8.